These 27 T cell receptor beta chains originate from one sample sequenced in a study of OX40 agonist ivuxolimab in advanced cancers. TCRdb's copy holds only in-frame clones and misses some; the assay was immunoSEQ multiplex PCR. Of 16,000 or so clones in the sample, roughly 79% were seen once. Sequenced here: CD4+ or CD8+ T cells sorted from blood, sampled in a trial of the OX40 agonist ivuxolimab. All receptors come from an adult with an advanced solid tumor such as melanoma, head and neck, liver or kidney cancer.

The chain is built from TRBV6-5 and TRBJ2-7; 7 bases map to TRBD1. Germline V gene lookup returns CDR1 MNHEY and CDR2 SVGAGI. The CDR3 has 15 amino acids. V gave up 2 bases and J gave up 0 bases; unmatched junction bases: 4. CDR3 in DNA: TGTGCCAGCAGTTACCTGGGGGACAGCTCCTACGAGCAGTACTTC. Translation: CASSYLGDSSYEQYF.

The chain recombines TRBV7-2 with TRBJ1-2, with D possibly matching TRBD1 (5 bases). CDR1 and CDR2 (germline): SGHTA, FQGNSA. The CDR3 sequence is 14 residues long. Trimming pared 2 bases from V and 6 bases from J, leaving 13 bases between. The CDR3 protein is CASSLSPRAHGYTF. The CDR3 nucleotides read TGTGCCAGCAGCTTAAGTCCCAGGGCACATGGCTACACCTTC.

The chain has TRBV11-2 and TRBJ2-7, with 9 bases identical to TRBD1. Germline values: CDR1 SGHAT, CDR2 FQNNGV. The CDR3 is 16 residues long. Unmatched junction bases numbered 7, after V lost 2 bases and J lost 2 bases. The CDR3 is CASSLSLGQGTYEQYF. The DNA for the CDR3 is TGTGCCAGCAGCTTATCCCTGGGACAGGGAACCTACGAGCAGTACTTC.

The chain joins TRBV5-1 to TRBJ2-5, with D unclear. This CDR3 has 14 residues. Looked up from germline, CDR1 is SGHRS and CDR2 is YFSETQ. Trimming removed 0 bases from V and 2 bases from J, with 8 bases in between. In DNA, the CDR3 is TGCGCCAGCAGCTTGGGGATGGGGCAAGAGACCCAGTACTTC. Translated, it gives CASSLGMGQETQYF.

The chain links TRBV27 to TRBJ2-6; D remains unclear. The length of the CDR3 is 15 residues. The V gene lost 7 bases and the J gene lost 2 bases, with 12 bases spanning the gap. Germline CDR1 reads MNHEY; CDR2 reads SMNVEV (reference sequence). The CDR3: CASTPGRPGANVLTF. CDR3 bases: TGTGCCAGCACCCCTGGCCGACCTGGGGCCAACGTCCTGACTTTC. Full variable domain (outside the CDR3, taken from reference TRBV27 and TRBJ2-6): EAQVTQNPRYLITVTGKKLTVTCSQNMNHEYMSWYRQDPGLGLRQIYYSMNVEVTDKGDVPEGYKVSRKEKRNFPLILESPSPNQTSLYFCASTPGRPGANVLTFGAGSRLTVL.

The chain is built from TRBV6-1 and TRBJ1-5; 10 bases agree with TRBD1. The CDR3 spans 19 residues. The junction had 13 bases not matched to a gene; V was cut back by 4 bases and J by 1 base. The germline V gene encodes CDR1 MNHNS and CDR2 SASEGT. The CDR3 loop reads CASSVTRDRGVWSNQPQHF. CDR3 DNA sequence: TGTGCCAGCAGTGTCACCCGGGACAGGGGAGTTTGGAGCAATCAGCCCCAGCATTTT.

The V and J genes are TRBV27 and TRBJ1-1; no reliable D call. V dropped 5 bases and J dropped 7 bases, with 8 bases sitting between them. Germline CDR1 is MNHEY and CDR2 is SMNVEV (reference sequence). This CDR3 is 11 amino acids long. CDR3 amino acids: CASSNGIEAFF. CDR3 DNA: TGTGCCAGCAGTAATGGGATTGAAGCTTTCTTT.

The genes are TRBV6-1 and TRBJ1-6; 9 bases are a match to TRBD1. J lost 10 bases, V lost 4 bases, and 8 bases had no gene match. CDR3 length: 15 amino acids. The germline gives CDR1 MNHNS, CDR2 SASEGT. CDR3 amino acids: CASSAWGQGGSPLHF. In nucleotides, the CDR3 is TGTGCCAGCAGTGCCTGGGGACAGGGAGGGTCACCCCTCCACTTT.

This sequence joins TRBV5-1 and TRBJ2-1; TRBD2 agrees at 7 bases. The CDR3 contains 15 residues. Germline loops: CDR1 SGHRS, CDR2 YFSETQ. The V gene end was trimmed by 0 bases and the J gene end by 4 bases; junction bases not matched to a gene: 4. CDR3 region: CASSLASGTYNEQFF. The CDR3 DNA reads as TGCGCCAGCAGCTTGGCGAGCGGGACTTACAATGAGCAGTTCTTC. Full variable domain (rest looked up from reference TRBV5-1 and TRBJ2-1): KAGVTQTPRYLIKTRGQQVTLSCSPISGHRSVSWYQQTPGQGLQFLFEYFSETQRNKGNFPGRFSGRQFSNSRSEMNVSTLELGDSALYLCASSLASGTYNEQFFGPGTRLTVL.

This chain uses TRBV10-3 with TRBJ2-1, with TRBD2 identical over 12 bases. The V gene end was trimmed by 4 bases and the J gene end by 9 bases; junction bases not matched to a gene: 10. The germline gives CDR1 ENHRY, CDR2 SYGVKD. This CDR3 contains 16 residues. The CDR3: CAISVTSGGIAGEQFF. In DNA form, the CDR3 reads TGTGCCATCAGTGTAACTAGCGGGGGGATTGCTGGTGAGCAGTTCTTC.

The sample holds a few counts of this clone. The chain's CDR3 is CASSQDRLGTEAFF. The CDR3 DNA reads as TGCGCCAGCAGTCAGGACAGGCTGGGCACTGAAGCTTTCTTT. The rearrangement uses TRBV4-1 and TRBJ1-1; 7 bases fit TRBD1. The germline V gene encodes CDR1 MGHRA and CDR2 YSYEKL. This CDR3 contains 14 residues. Losses at the gene ends were 6 bases for V and 4 bases for J; bases not matched to a gene: 8.

The chain uses TRBV6-5 and TRBJ1-2; 7 nucleotides match TRBD1. The CDR3 runs to 15 residues. The trim removed 2 bases at V and 7 bases at J, leaving 10 bases unmatched. The germline V gene has CDR1 MNHEY and CDR2 SVGAGI. CDR3 loop: CASSYGLTGEGGYTF. The CDR3 DNA sequence: TGTGCCAGCAGTTACGGATTAACAGGGGAGGGTGGCTACACCTTC.

This clone showed up just a few times. This chain joins TRBV9 and TRBJ2-1; the D gene is possibly TRBD2 (6 bases). CDR3 size: 15 residues. Per the germline V gene, CDR1 is SGDLS and CDR2 is YYNGEE. V was clipped by 0 bases and J by 4 bases, with 11 bases between them. CDR3 sequence reads: CASSVDPGRYNEQFF. CDR3 nucleotides: TGTGCCAGCAGCGTAGACCCAGGGAGGTACAATGAGCAGTTCTTC.

The chain carries TRBV7-9 and TRBJ1-1; maybe TRBD1 (5 bases). This CDR3 is built from 15 residues. The V end was cut by 5 bases, the J end by 2 bases, with 15 bases between. CDR1 is SEHNR, CDR2 FQNEAQ, per germline (reference sequence). CDR3 DNA sequence: TGTGCCAGCAGCATATACCCGACAGTCAACACTGAAGCTTTCTTT. Its translation is CASSIYPTVNTEAFF.

The V call is TRBV5-5, the J call TRBJ1-3; no firm D call. The CDR3 length is 15 residues. CDR1 is SGHKS, CDR2 YYEKEE, per germline (reference sequence). V was shortened by 0 bases and J by 0 bases, with 7 bases between the two germline ends. The CDR3 here is CASSLEAISGNTIYF. CDR3 sequence (DNA): TGTGCCAGCAGCTTGGAGGCGATCTCTGGAAACACCATATATTTT.

By sample share, this clone is medium-sized. V usage is TRBV2 and J usage is TRBJ1-2; D is perhaps TRBD1 (5 bases). CDR3 length: 15 amino acids. The ends were cut back, 2 bases at V and 3 bases at J, with 13 bases in the middle. The V gene's germline CDR1 is SNHLY and CDR2 FYNNEI. The CDR3 spells CASSEMVQGYYGYTF. The CDR3 DNA reads TGTGCCAGCAGTGAAATGGTCCAGGGCTACTATGGCTACACCTTC.

This clone was detected a few times. The rearrangement joins TRBV6-5 to TRBJ1-6; 8 bases align to TRBD1. With 11 bases clipped from V and 7 bases from J, the junction kept 7 bases outside the gene matches. This CDR3 spans 13 amino acids. In germline, CDR1 is MNHEY, CDR2 SVGAGI. CDR3 DNA: TGTGCCGGGGCGGACAGGGAAAATTCACCCCTCCACTTT. As protein: CAGADRENSPLHF.

This clone ranks as medium-sized. J is TRBJ1-5 and V is TRBV19, with 8 bases fitting TRBD1. Per germline, CDR1 LNHDA and CDR2 SQIVND (reference sequence). The CDR3 is made up of 17 amino acids. The junction had 11 bases not matched to a gene; V was cut back by 4 bases and J by 3 bases. CDR3 nucleotide sequence: TGTGCCAGTAGTAGTGGACAGGGTCTTTTTCTCAATCAGCCCCAGCATTTT. Translation gives CASSSGQGLFLNQPQHF.

The chain is built from TRBV5-8 and TRBJ2-7, with D perhaps matching TRBD1 (5 bases). The CDR3 covers 14 residues. Looked up from germline, CDR1 is SGHTS and CDR2 is YDEGEE. Trimming took off 0 bases at V and 2 bases at J, with 9 bases between the two ends. The CDR3 sequence is CASSLEGLPYEQYF. DNA for the CDR3: TGTGCCAGCAGCTTGGAGGGGCTCCCCTACGAGCAGTACTTC. Full variable domain (rest looked up from reference TRBV5-8 and TRBJ2-7): EAGVTQSPTHLIKTRGQQATLRCSPISGHTSVYWYQQALGLGLQFLLWYDEGEERNRGNFPPRFSGRQFPNYSSELNVNALELEDSALYLCASSLEGLPYEQYFGPGTRLTVT.

The gene calls are TRBV6-4 and TRBJ1-5; 7 bases line up with TRBD1. Germline trimming cut 6 bases from V and 2 bases from J; bases unmatched to any gene: 4. Per the germline V gene, CDR1 is MRHNA and CDR2 is SNTAGT. The CDR3 is 14 residues long. CDR3: CASRDRMGNQPQHF. The CDR3 coding sequence is TGTGCCAGCAGGGACAGGATGGGCAATCAGCCCCAGCATTTT.

This clone came up a few times. This chain joins TRBV6-5 and TRBJ2-7; 8 bases are a match to TRBD2. In germline, CDR1 is MNHEY, CDR2 SVGAGI. The CDR3 has 13 residues. J lost 3 bases, V lost 6 bases, and 4 bases had no gene match. Here the CDR3 DNA reads TGTGCCAGCAGCTGGACTAGCAGCTACGAGCAGTACTTC. It translates to CASSWTSSYEQYF.

This clone has a handful of counts. The rearrangement joins TRBV13 to TRBJ1-2, with no clear D. This CDR3 region has 15 residues. Trimming took 4 bases from V and 0 from J, leaving 12 bases between them. The germline V gene encodes CDR1 PRHDT and CDR2 FYEKMQ (reference sequence). Here the CDR3 reads CASSSEGSANYGYTF. The DNA for the CDR3 is TGTGCCAGCAGCTCGGAGGGTTCAGCTAACTATGGCTACACCTTC.

This clone was recorded a few times. The gene calls are TRBV6-5 and TRBJ2-1; 8 bases line up with TRBD2. The CDR3 sequence is 13 residues long. In germline, CDR1 is MNHEY, CDR2 SVGAGI. V dropped 6 bases and J dropped 6; count of bases not matched to a gene: 4. CDR3 sequence reads: CASSPGGVNEQFF. DNA for the CDR3: TGTGCCAGCAGCCCCGGGGGGGTCAATGAGCAGTTCTTC.

In this sample, this clone turned up once. The gene calls are TRBV13 and TRBJ2-1, with D tentatively TRBD2 (5 bases). The CDR3 has 15 residues. With 3 bases removed from V and 0 bases from J, the gap between germline ends came to 9 bases. The germline gives CDR1 PRHDT, CDR2 FYEKMQ (reference sequence). The DNA of the CDR3 is TGTGCCAGCAGCTTCCTACTAGACTCCTACAATGAGCAGTTCTTC. This encodes CASSFLLDSYNEQFF.

The rearrangement joins TRBV21-1 to TRBJ1-2; the table's D call, TRBD1, was not checked against the DNA. TRBV21-1 is a pseudogene. The length of the CDR3 is 18 residues. CDR3 protein: CASSRFGQIYTPNYGYTF. The CDR3 region has the DNA TGTGCCAGCAGCAGGTTTGGACAGATCTATACTCCTAACTATGGCTACACCTTC.

The chain carries TRBV6-6 and TRBJ2-3; D gene unclear. V was pared by 6 bases and J by 3 bases, with 19 bases between. The CDR3 covers 16 residues. Germline lookup yields CDR1 MNHNY and CDR2 SVGAGI (reference sequence). The CDR3 DNA follows: TGTGCCAGCAGCCCCTTAGCTCCCGTGGGGACAGATACGCAGTATTTT. The encoded protein is CASSPLAPVGTDTQYF.

This clone is categorized as medium-sized. V usage is TRBV5-6 and J usage is TRBJ1-1; no definite D call. CDR1 and CDR2 (germline): SGHDT, YYEEEE. Between the trimmed V and J ends, which lost 4 bases and 8 bases, there was a span of 12 bases. The CDR3 runs to 12 residues. Here the CDR3 reads CASSLSAVEAFF. The DNA of the CDR3 is TGTGCCAGCAGCCTATCAGCCGTCGAAGCTTTCTTT.